The rows below give T cell receptor beta chains drawn from one sample of a study of blood T cell repertoires in COVID-19. Using immunoSEQ multiplex PCR, the repertoire was profiled, and TCRdb retains in-frame clones only, with some absent. The sample gives hundreds of thousands of clones, just over 85% of which show up once; more than 1.4% is in the top ten. Sequencing used peripheral blood. These receptors were obtained from a woman in her twenties or thirties with active or convalescent COVID-19. Both conserved end residues are part of each CDR3. The D gene is left open where the match is weak. Rows may omit the clone size; those that give it use once, few, many or a size class.

CDR3 protein	CDR3 DNA	CDR3 length	J gene	D gene	V gene	clone size
CASSVEGGTGKAFF	TGTGCCAGCAGCGTAGAAGGGGGAACAGGGAAAGCTTTCTTT	14	TRBJ1-1	NA	TRBV9	NA
CASSKIGGSENQPQHF	TGTGCCAGTAGTAAAATCGGCGGCAGCGAAAATCAGCCCCAGCATTTT	16	TRBJ1-5	NA	TRBV19	NA
CASSSKLAGVVDEQFF	TGCGCCAGCAGCTCGAAACTAGCGGGAGTAGTCGATGAGCAGTTCTTC	16	TRBJ2-1	TRBD2	TRBV5-1	NA
CASSLVRGGTDTQYF	TGCGCCAGCAGCTTGGTGCGGGGCGGCACAGATACGCAGTATTTT	15	TRBJ2-3	NA	TRBV5-1	NA
CASSLVGDSVSGNTIYF	TGCGCCAGCAGCTTGGTCGGGGACAGCGTCTCTGGAAACACCATATATTTT	17	TRBJ1-3	TRBD1	TRBV5-1	NA
CASSSLATTGQETQYF	TGTGCCAGCAGCTCCCTCGCTACGACAGGGCAAGAGACCCAGTACTTC	16	TRBJ2-5	TRBD1	TRBV7-6	NA
CASSQGGAADTQYF	TGTGCCAGCAGCCAAGGCGGGGCGGCAGATACGCAGTATTTT	14	TRBJ2-3	NA	TRBV3-1/TRBV3-2	NA
CASSLVRNPSGGAIEQYF	TGTGCCAGCAGCTTAGTCCGGAATCCTAGCGGGGGGGCCATCGAGCAGTACTTC	18	TRBJ2-7	TRBD2	TRBV7-8	NA
CASSREFYNEQFF	TGTGCCAGCAGCCGGGAATTCTACAATGAGCAGTTCTTC	13	TRBJ2-1	NA	TRBV6-4	once
CVRSPPIGANREDNSPLHF	TGTGTCAGAAGCCCACCCATCGGGGCAAACCGGGAGGATAATTCACCCCTCCACTTT	19	TRBJ1-6	NA	TRBV7-5	NA
CASSYGQGRPQETQYF	TGTGCCAGCAGTTACGGTCAGGGCCGTCCCCAAGAGACCCAGTACTTC	16	TRBJ2-5	NA	TRBV6-6	once
CATSTGLAYEQYF	TGTGCCACCAGCACGGGACTAGCCTACGAGCAGTACTTC	13	TRBJ2-7	TRBD2	TRBV15	few
CASLPPGTADEKLFF	TGTGCCAGCCTTCCTCCCGGGACAGCTGATGAAAAACTGTTTTTT	15	TRBJ1-4	TRBD1	TRBV2	NA
CASSQFTAGDEKLFF	TGTGCCAGCAGCCAATTCACCGCCGGGGATGAAAAACTGTTTTTT	15	TRBJ1-4	NA	TRBV3-1/TRBV3-2	NA
CASSPNYRDIEKLFF	TGCGCCAGCAGCCCAAATTACCGGGACATCGAAAAACTGTTTTTT	15	TRBJ1-4	NA	TRBV5-1	NA
CASSVSSWGETEAFF	TGTGCCAGCAGTGTATCGTCTTGGGGGGAAACTGAAGCTTTCTTT	15	TRBJ1-1	NA	TRBV6-4	few
CASSLLASGLSHEQFF	TGTGCCAGCAGTTTGCTGGCTAGCGGCCTTTCCCATGAGCAGTTCTTC	16	TRBJ2-1	TRBD2	TRBV27	NA
CASSIAGLAGEIYNEQFF	TGTGCCAGTAGTATCGCGGGACTAGCGGGGGAGATTTACAATGAGCAGTTCTTC	18	TRBJ2-1	TRBD2	TRBV19	NA
CASSLWTSNTGELFF	TGTGCCAGCAGCTTGTGGACTTCGAACACCGGGGAGCTGTTTTTT	15	TRBJ2-2	NA	TRBV5-4	NA
CAKGLAAGTDTQYF	TGTGCCAAGGGACTAGCGGCTGGCACAGATACGCAGTATTTT	14	TRBJ2-3	TRBD2	TRBV2	NA
CASSHPWDIWGSTDTQYF	TGTGCCAGCAGCCATCCCTGGGACATTTGGGGGAGCACAGATACGCAGTATTTT	18	TRBJ2-3	NA	TRBV11-2	NA
CASSSGLAGAYEQYF	TGTGCCAGCAGTTCGGGACTAGCGGGAGCCTACGAGCAGTACTTC	15	TRBJ2-7	TRBD2	TRBV5-6	NA
CASSSPTGGNQPQHF	TGCGCCAGCAGCTCCCCCACGGGGGGCAATCAGCCCCAGCATTTT	15	TRBJ1-5	NA	TRBV4-1	NA
CASSQTTGAGDTQYF	TGTGCCAGCTCACAAACGACAGGGGCAGGGGATACGCAGTATTTT	15	TRBJ2-3	TRBD1	TRBV18	NA